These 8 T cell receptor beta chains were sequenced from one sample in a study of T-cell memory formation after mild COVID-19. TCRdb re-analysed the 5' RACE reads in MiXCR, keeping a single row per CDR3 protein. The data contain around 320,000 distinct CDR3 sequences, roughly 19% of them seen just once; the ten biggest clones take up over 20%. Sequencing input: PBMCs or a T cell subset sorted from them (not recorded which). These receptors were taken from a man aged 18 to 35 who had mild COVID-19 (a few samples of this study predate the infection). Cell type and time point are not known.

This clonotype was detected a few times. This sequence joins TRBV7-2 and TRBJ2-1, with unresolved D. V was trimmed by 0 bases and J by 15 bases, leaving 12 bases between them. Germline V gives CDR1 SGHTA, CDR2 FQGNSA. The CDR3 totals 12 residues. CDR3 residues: CASSLAARTRFF. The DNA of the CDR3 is TGTGCCAGCAGCTTAGCGGCCCGAACGCGGTTCTTC.

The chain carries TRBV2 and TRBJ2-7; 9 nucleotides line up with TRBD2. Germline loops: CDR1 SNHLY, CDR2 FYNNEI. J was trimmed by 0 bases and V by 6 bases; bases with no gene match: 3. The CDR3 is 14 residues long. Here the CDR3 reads CASRNSGGSYEQYF. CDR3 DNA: TGTGCCAGCAGAAATAGCGGGGGCTCCTACGAGCAGTACTTC.

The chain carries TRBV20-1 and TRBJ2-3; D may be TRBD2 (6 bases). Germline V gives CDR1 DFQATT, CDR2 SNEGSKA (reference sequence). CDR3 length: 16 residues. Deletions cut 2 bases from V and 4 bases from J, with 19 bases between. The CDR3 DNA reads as TGCAGTGCTAGAAGGTTGGGGGGTCCTCTCCCAGATACGCAGTATTTT. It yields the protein CSARRLGGPLPDTQYF.

CDR3 in DNA: TGTGCCAGCAGCTATCCGGGGTCTGGGGCCAACGTCCTGACTTTC. Residues: CASSYPGSGANVLTF. V gene TRBV7-3 combines with J gene TRBJ2-6, with D maybe TRBD2 (5 bases). This CDR3 region has 15 residues. In germline, CDR1 is SGHTA, CDR2 FQGTGA. V shed 4 bases and J shed 1 base, with 8 bases lying between them.

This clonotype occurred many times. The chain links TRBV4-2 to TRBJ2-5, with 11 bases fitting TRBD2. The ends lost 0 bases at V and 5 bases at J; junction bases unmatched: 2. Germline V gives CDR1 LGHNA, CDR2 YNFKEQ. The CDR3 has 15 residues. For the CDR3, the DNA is TGTGCCAGCAGCCAAGATAGCGGGGGGGCCGAGACCCAGTACTTC. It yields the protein CASSQDSGGAETQYF.

Here the CDR3 DNA reads TGCAGTGCGCTCCGGGACAGTCAGCCCCAGCATTTT. Its protein product is CSALRDSQPQHF. This chain connects TRBV20-1 to TRBJ1-5, with 7 bases aligning to TRBD1. Trimming at V came to 6 bases and at J to 6 bases, leaving 5 bases not matched to a gene. The germline gives CDR1 DFQATT, CDR2 SNEGSKA (reference sequence). The CDR3 runs to 12 residues.

CDR3 DNA: TGCAGTGCTAGCGAAACCGAAATCACAGATACGCAGTATTTT. Protein product: CSASETEITDTQYF. V gene TRBV20-1 combines with J gene TRBJ2-3; no reliable D call. This CDR3 has 14 residues. CDR1 is DFQATT and CDR2 is SNEGSKA in the germline V gene (reference sequence). V lost 3 bases to trimming and J lost 2 bases, with 12 bases between them.

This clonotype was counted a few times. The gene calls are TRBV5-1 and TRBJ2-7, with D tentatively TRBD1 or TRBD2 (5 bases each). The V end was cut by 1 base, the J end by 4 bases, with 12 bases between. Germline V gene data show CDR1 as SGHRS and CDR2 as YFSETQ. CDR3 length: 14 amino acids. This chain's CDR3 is CASSLRFGAYEQYF. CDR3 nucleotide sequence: TGCGCCAGCAGCTTGAGGTTCGGGGCTTACGAGCAGTACTTC.